This T cell receptor (beta chain) appears in the sequencing data of a study of shared clonotypes between healthy human individuals. Study at large: A couple of women and a few men aged 18 to 49 made up the donors.

Per the authors' pipeline: There were no quality scores in the junction-only immunoSEQ sequences, so filtering differed. TCRdb's copy holds only in-frame clones and misses some; the assay was immunoSEQ multiplex PCR. V, J and clone size reflect that table, while D and trimming were determined from the DNA. The table records over 95,000 clones, more than 65% of them present only once. The sample holds many counts of this clone. The source material was memory CD8+ T cells sorted from blood. The subset is: CD45RO+ cells pooled with CCR7-negative TemRA cells. The receptor comes from a woman in her 30s in good health.

This CDR3 is CASSIALSSYEQYF. CDR3 DNA: TGTGCCAGTAGTATCGCGCTGAGCTCCTACGAGCAGTACTTC. The chain recombines TRBV19 with TRBJ2-5; no clear D gene. The closer fit of TRBJ2-7 to the DNA end suggests the J call may be wrong. In germline, CDR1 is LNHDA, CDR2 SQIVND (reference sequence). The CDR3 totals 14 residues.